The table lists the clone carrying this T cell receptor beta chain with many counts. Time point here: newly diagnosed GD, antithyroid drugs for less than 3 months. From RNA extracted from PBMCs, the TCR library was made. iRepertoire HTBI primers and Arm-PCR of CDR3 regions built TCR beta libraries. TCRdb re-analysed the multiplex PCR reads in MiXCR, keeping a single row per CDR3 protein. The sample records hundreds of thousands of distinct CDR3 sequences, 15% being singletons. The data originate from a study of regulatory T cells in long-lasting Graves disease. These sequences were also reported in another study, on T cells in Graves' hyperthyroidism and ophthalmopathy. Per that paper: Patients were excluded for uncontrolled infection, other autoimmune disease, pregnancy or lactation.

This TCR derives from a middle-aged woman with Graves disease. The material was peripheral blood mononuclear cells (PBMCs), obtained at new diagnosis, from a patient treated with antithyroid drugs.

CDR3 protein: CASSLGLGRRTSYEQYF. In nucleotides, the CDR3 is TGTGCCAGCAGCTTAGGCCTAGGCAGGAGGACCTCCTACGAGCAGTACTTC. J is TRBJ2-7 and V is TRBV13, with D possibly TRBD2 on 5 matching bases. CDR3 length: 17 amino acids. The germline V and J ends were trimmed by 0 bases and 0 bases, with 15 bases remaining between them. Germline loops: CDR1 PRHDT, CDR2 FYEKMQ (reference sequence).